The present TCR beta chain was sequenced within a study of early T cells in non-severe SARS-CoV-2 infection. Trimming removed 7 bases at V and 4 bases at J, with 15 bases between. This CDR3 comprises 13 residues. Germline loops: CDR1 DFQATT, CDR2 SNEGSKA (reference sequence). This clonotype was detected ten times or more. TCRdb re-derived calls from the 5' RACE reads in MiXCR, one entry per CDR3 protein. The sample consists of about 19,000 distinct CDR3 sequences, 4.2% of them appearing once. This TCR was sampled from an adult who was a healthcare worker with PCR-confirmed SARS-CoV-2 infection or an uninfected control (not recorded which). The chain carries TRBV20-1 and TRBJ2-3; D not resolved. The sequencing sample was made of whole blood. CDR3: CSGGPPGPDTQYF. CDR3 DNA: TGCAGTGGAGGTCCCCCAGGACCAGATACGCAGTATTTT.